These 16 T cell receptor beta chains originate from one sample sequenced in a study of CD8 T cells in Susac syndrome. The authors reverse transcribed about 0.5 to 1 ug RNA with random hexamers. From the immunoSEQ multiplex PCR reads, TCRdb called clonotypes with MiXCR, one entry per CDR3 protein. The sample holds under 200,000 distinct CDR3 sequences, 85% to 95% seen once. Sequenced input: CD8+ T cells from PBMCs. The receptors originated from a human donor with multiple sclerosis.

The chain combines TRBV4-1 with TRBJ2-7, with a weak D call TRBD2 (5 bases). V was clipped by 2 bases and J by 5 bases, with 19 bases between them. The V gene's germline CDR1 is MGHRA and CDR2 YSYEKL. CDR3 size: 16 residues. CDR3 loop: CASSQRIDGVADEQYF. In DNA form, the CDR3 reads TGCGCCAGCAGCCAACGCATTGACGGGGTAGCAGACGAGCAGTACTTC.

V is TRBV27 and J is TRBJ2-2; maybe TRBD2 (5 bases). V lost 6 bases, J lost 4 bases, and 9 bases lay in between. The CDR3 is 13 amino acids. Per germline, CDR1 MNHEY and CDR2 SMNVEV (reference sequence). The CDR3 loop is CASSHRGTGELFF. The DNA for the CDR3 is TGTGCCAGCAGCCATCGGGGCACCGGGGAGCTGTTTTTT.

The chain combines TRBV28 with TRBJ2-7; D could derive from TRBD1 or TRBD2 (5 bases each). Germline lookup yields CDR1 MDHEN and CDR2 SYDVKM. The germline V and J ends were trimmed by 2 bases and 5 bases, with 13 bases remaining between them. The CDR3 has 14 amino acids. CDR3 sequence reads: CASSLRGLSDEQYF. CDR3 DNA: TGTGCCAGCAGTTTAAGGGGTCTTAGCGACGAGCAGTACTTC.

The gene calls are TRBV12-3 or TRBV12-4 and TRBJ1-1, with 8 bases lining up with TRBD1. CDR3 length: 14 amino acids. J lost 1 base, V lost 5 bases, and 3 bases had no gene match. DNA for the CDR3: TGTGCCAGCAGTGCACAGGGGGGGAACACTGAAGCTTTCTTT. Encoded protein: CASSAQGGNTEAFF.

The genes are TRBV2 and TRBJ2-5, with D tentatively TRBD1 (6 bases). CDR3 length: 11 residues. Germline-derived CDR1 and CDR2 are SNHLY and FYNNEI. V dropped 8 bases and J dropped 3 bases, with 7 bases sitting between them. CDR3: CASQGKETQYF. Written as DNA, the CDR3 is TGTGCCAGCCAGGGGAAAGAGACCCAGTACTTC.

The chain combines TRBV6-2 or TRBV6-3 with TRBJ2-2; D is unclear. Trimming stripped 7 bases from V and 6 bases from J, with 6 bases between. Germline V gene lookup returns CDR1 MNHEY and CDR2 SVGEGT. There are 11 residues in the CDR3. CDR3: CASTYPGELFF. The CDR3, as DNA: TGTGCCAGCACCTATCCCGGGGAGCTGTTTTTT.

This clonotype appeared a single time. The chain joins TRBV3-1 to TRBJ1-6; D ambiguous. The CDR3 runs 17 residues. Germline V gene sequence: CDR1 LGHDT, CDR2 YNNKEL (reference sequence). Deletions cut 0 bases from V and 7 bases from J, with 16 bases between. Here the CDR3 DNA reads TGTGCCAGCAGCCAAGATTTAGGACTGGGGTTGAATTCACCCCTCCACTTT. Translation gives CASSQDLGLGLNSPLHF.

The rearrangement links TRBV24-1 to TRBJ2-5; D is uncertain. Germline V gives CDR1 KGHDR, CDR2 SFDVKD. Trimming stripped 9 bases from V and 5 bases from J, with 15 bases between. The CDR3 consists of 13 residues. The CDR3 DNA follows: TGTGCCACCGGATCCGAAGCGAAGGAGACCCAGTACTTC. Its translation: CATGSEAKETQYF.

DNA of the CDR3: TGTGCCAGCAGCCCGCGGGACAGCTATGGCTACACCTTC. The encoded protein is CASSPRDSYGYTF. V and J are TRBV3-1 and TRBJ1-2; 7 bases agree with TRBD1. Germline CDR1 and CDR2: LGHDT and YNNKEL (reference sequence). After removal of 4 bases from V and 4 bases from J, the junction contained 3 bases not matched to a gene. This CDR3 contains 13 residues.

The chain is built from TRBV3-1 and TRBJ2-7; TRBD1 agrees at 10 bases. Germline CDR1 LGHDT, CDR2 YNNKEL (reference sequence). V lost 3 bases and J lost 3; bases outside the gene matches: 5. This CDR3 has 15 amino acids. CDR3 nucleotide sequence: TGTGCCAGCAGCCAGCCCCGGGACAGGGGCTACGAGCAGTACTTC. Protein product: CASSQPRDRGYEQYF.

The rearrangement links TRBV3-1 to TRBJ2-3, with 8 bases identical to TRBD2. V was clipped by 1 base and J by 2 bases; unmatched bases: 2. CDR1 and CDR2 (germline): LGHDT, YNNKEL (reference sequence). This CDR3 is 15 amino acids long. CDR3 in DNA: TGTGCCAGCAGCCAAGGAGCGGGAGCCACAGATACGCAGTATTTT. It encodes CASSQGAGATDTQYF.

The chain is built from TRBV9 and TRBJ2-2, with 9 bases lining up with TRBD1. Germline assignment: CDR1 SGDLS and CDR2 YYNGEE. Trimming at V came to 4 bases and at J to 4 bases, leaving 8 bases not matched to a gene. The CDR3 contains 16 residues. This chain's CDR3 is CASSSPGQGITGELFF. In nucleotides, the CDR3 is TGTGCCAGCAGCTCGCCGGGACAGGGAATCACCGGGGAGCTGTTTTTT. Full variable domain (rest looked up from reference TRBV9 and TRBJ2-2): DSGVTQTPKHLITATGQRVTLRCSPRSGDLSVYWYQQSLDQGLQFLIQYYNGEERAKGNILERFSAQQFPDLHSELNLSSLELGDSALYFCASSSPGQGITGELFFGEGSRLTVL.

This clonotype has just a few counts. The J gene is TRBJ2-1, the V gene TRBV6-5; the D is unclear. The length of the CDR3 is 15 residues. V was shortened by 6 bases and J by 0 bases, with 12 bases between the two germline ends. Per germline, CDR1 MNHEY and CDR2 SVGAGI. The CDR3 loop reads CASSPDGSSYNEQFF. CDR3 DNA sequence: TGTGCCAGCAGCCCTGACGGTAGCTCCTACAATGAGCAGTTCTTC.

The rearrangement uses TRBV23-1 and TRBJ1-1; D remains unclear. TRBV23-1 is an ORF, and what it does is uncertain. Trimming cost V 0 bases and J 8 bases, with 4 bases left between them. The CDR3 is made up of 11 amino acids. The CDR3: CASSQSREAFF. Here the CDR3 DNA reads TGCGCCAGCAGTCAATCGAGGGAAGCTTTCTTT.

The CDR3 here is CASSQGSQPQHF. The CDR3 DNA reads TGTGCCAGCAGCCAAGGGAGTCAGCCCCAGCATTTT. The rearrangement joins TRBV4-2 to TRBJ1-5; D remains ambiguous. Per the germline V gene, CDR1 is LGHNA and CDR2 is YNFKEQ. The CDR3 totals 12 residues. V lost 1 base and J 6 bases, leaving 4 bases between the germline ends.

This clonotype was counted once. The V call is TRBV11-1, the J call TRBJ2-5; no reliable D call. The length of the CDR3 is 15 residues. Germline V lookup: CDR1 SGHAT, CDR2 FQDESV (reference sequence). Trimming stripped 1 base from V and 2 bases from J, with 11 bases between. CDR3 loop: CASSLGDLQQETQYF. The CDR3 DNA follows: TGTGCCAGCAGCTTAGGAGACCTACAGCAAGAGACCCAGTACTTC.